These 2 T cell receptor beta chains originate from one sample sequenced in a study of metastatic and nonmetastatic thyroid tumors (TCRdb year 2020). None of the patients had been given any treatment before thyroid surgery. Receptor libraries were prepared by PCR. TCRdb shows the sequencer as Illumina HiSeq 4000. TCRdb trimmed public reads at Q25 via fastp, called clones via MiXCR and kept in-frame beta chains. The table for this sample lists approximately 19,000 clones; approximately 37% of them were counted only once. Together, the top ten hold 25% of the sample. Sequencing was done on a sample of tumor tissue. The receptor source for this set is a female donor with papillary thyroid cancer or a benign thyroid nodule (not recorded which). Some clones in this sample may be carry-over from other donors' samples.

Turning to this clone: Distinct nucleotide sequences in the sample also encode this CDR3. This sequence joins TRBV6-5 and TRBJ1-3, with D possibly TRBD1 on 6 matching bases. The CDR3 runs 16 residues. Germline values: CDR1 MNHEY, CDR2 SVGAGI. V lost 2 bases and J 0 bases, leaving 11 bases between the germline ends. The CDR3 coding sequence is TGTGCCAGCAGTTACGGGGGGGCCAACTCTGGAAACACCATATATTTT. It is translated as CASSYGGANSGNTIYF.

The chain combines TRBV7-9 with TRBJ1-2, with no clear D. V was pared by 5 bases and J by 0 bases, with 13 bases between. Per the germline V gene, CDR1 is SEHNR and CDR2 is FQNEAQ (reference sequence). The CDR3 is 15 residues long. For the CDR3, the DNA is TGTGCCAGCAGCGAAAGCACTGAAGCTAACTATGGCTACACCTTC. Residues: CASSESTEANYGYTF.